A selection of T cell receptor beta chains follows, all from one sample in a study of spatial heterogeneity in lung cancer. TCRdb reprocessed the 5' RACE reads via MiXCR and lists one record per CDR3 protein. The sample shows about 82,000 distinct CDR3 sequences, 10% to 15% of them seen only once. The sample here was PBMCs, taken at surgery. These receptors were taken from a male donor with early-stage non-small cell lung cancer. Both conserved end residues are part of each CDR3. Size is omitted from some rows. Given values are once, few, many or a class for expanded clones.

few | TRBV7-8 | CASILGGLAGTGELFF
few | TRBV20-1 | CSARPQVFTGELFF
. | TRBV28 | CASTSVPGNYEQYF
. | TRBV21-1 | CASSKALVGQGPDNSPLHF
few | TRBV7-8 | CASSLDIRNQPQHF
many | TRBV29-1 | CSVEDFGRTEAFF
many | TRBV20-1 | CSARTSGQETQYF
many | TRBV5-1 | CASSSTGETSYGYTF
many | TRBV29-1 | CSVEGGIEAFF
many | TRBV7-9 | CASSPSYEQYF
few | TRBV19 | CASSIRTGGRDTQYF
. | TRBV2 | CASSEGWGLGKNIQYF
few | TRBV3-1 | CASSQFLGSSGNTIYF
. | TRBV7-3 | CASSQEQGYEQYF
. | TRBV12-3/TRBV12-4 | CASSLSGGVDTQYF
few | TRBV6-5 | CASSYHRATAAEQYF
many | TRBV6-1 | CASSSRRTGADGYTF
. | TRBV5-1 | CASSFNSAQETQYF
. | TRBV29-1 | CSAWTGGEYTPGELFF
. | TRBV2 | CASSGLAEYQETQYF
once | TRBV18 | CASSPNVKGQANSPLHF
few | TRBV7-3 | CASSQDSLDTDTQYF
few | TRBV12-3/TRBV12-4 | CAITRERGSYEQYF
. | TRBV11-2 | CASSPFGTIYEQYF
. | TRBV7-8 | CASSRGGREGEQFF
few | TRBV20-1 | CSAEGVTEGQPQHF
. | TRBV6-1 | CASSVRQGNNEQFF
. | TRBV20-1 | CSARDGDRATYEQYF
few | TRBV11-1 | CASSFDRVEQPQHF
. | TRBV27 | CASSLQDREGTDTQYF
few | TRBV5-1 | CASSLRGRADTQYF
many | TRBV12-5 | CASGRGSRRETQYF
many | TRBV2 | CASSGQGSGELFF